The 5 T cell receptor beta chains in this list originate from one sample, sequenced in a study of blood T cell repertoires in COVID-19. Measured with immunoSEQ multiplex PCR; TCRdb has only the in-frame clones, and not every one. The profile shows roughly 18,000 clones, about nine tenths of them singletons. Sequencing was carried out using peripheral blood. These receptors were collected from a human donor in a cohort sampled during active COVID-19.

This clone was seen just once. The chain couples TRBV20-1 to TRBJ2-3, with TRBD2 as a possible D gene (6 bases). The CDR3 is 11 residues long. Germline V gives CDR1 DFQATT, CDR2 SNEGSKA (reference sequence). Trimming cost V 5 bases and J 3 bases, with 6 bases left between them. The CDR3 region has the DNA TGCAGTGCTGCGGGAACAGATACGCAGTATTTT. Translating it yields CSAAGTDTQYF.

The chain joins TRBV9 to TRBJ1-2; D unclear. The V gene's germline CDR1 is SGDLS and CDR2 YYNGEE. The CDR3 extends over 17 amino acids. V lost 7 bases, J lost 0 bases, and 22 bases lay in between. The CDR3 nucleotides are TGTGCCAGCCGCCGACCGAGCACCGGGAGACCTAACTATGGCTACACCTTC. It is translated as CASRRPSTGRPNYGYTF.

The rearrangement links TRBV6-6 to TRBJ1-1, with 7 bases lining up with TRBD1. Germline V gene sequence: CDR1 MNHNY, CDR2 SVGAGI (reference sequence). CDR3 length equals 14 residues. Losses at the gene ends were 5 bases for V and 8 bases for J; bases not matched to a gene: 11. CDR3 DNA: TGTGCCAGCAGTCGCACAGGGGTTGAAGGCGAAGCTTTCTTT. Its protein is CASSRTGVEGEAFF.

This clone has more than one count but fewer than ten. The gene calls are TRBV6-5 and TRBJ1-6, with D uncertain. CDR1 is MNHEY and CDR2 is SVGAGI in the germline V gene. Trimming cost V 11 bases and J 0 bases, with 8 bases left between them. The CDR3 runs 13 residues. For the CDR3, the DNA is TGTGCCTCCTTGAGCTCCTATAATTCACCCCTCCACTTT. This gives the protein CASLSSYNSPLHF.

The chain joins TRBV11-2 to TRBJ2-3; D perhaps matches TRBD2 (6 bases). There are 10 residues in the CDR3. The germline V gene has CDR1 SGHAT and CDR2 FQNNGV. Between the trimmed V and J ends, which lost 6 bases and 8 bases, there was a span of 6 bases. The chain's CDR3 is CASRGGTQYF. The CDR3 coding sequence is TGTGCCAGCAGGGGGGGTACGCAGTATTTT.